These 14 T cell receptor beta chains were sequenced from one sample in a study of blood T cell repertoires in COVID-19 (dated by TCRdb to 2020 to 2021). The protocol used for the library was the immunoSEQ multiplex PCR assay. Sourced from immuneACCESS, this table was stored by TCRdb with only in-frame sequences that have V and J called. A share of the clones is absent; for the studies checked, an unresolved V gene accounts for under half, and the remainder has no known explanation. This sample comprises approximately 270,000 clones, approximately 85% of them detected only once. Clones ranked in the top ten supply 0.87% of the sample. The specimen was peripheral blood. These receptors originate from a human donor with COVID-19, enrolled during active disease. The donor label of this sample is uncertain.

This chain connects TRBV29-1 to TRBJ2-1, with 8 bases that match TRBD2. The CDR3 spans 14 residues. V shed 2 bases and J 12 bases; nucleotides not matched to a gene: 12. CDR1 SQVTM and CDR2 ANQGSEA come from the germline V gene. The CDR3 reads CSVEPDRAGGRQFF. CDR3 bases: TGCAGCGTTGAACCCGATAGGGCGGGAGGACGGCAGTTCTTC.

This rearrangement joins TRBV6-2 or TRBV6-3 to TRBJ1-5, with 8 bases matching TRBD1. V shed 2 bases, J shed 7 bases, and the junction held 10 bases outside the gene matches. From germline, CDR1 is MNHEY and CDR2 SVGEGT. There are 16 residues in the CDR3. DNA for the CDR3: TGTGCCAGCAGTTACGACAGGGGCCTCGGGCAGCAGCCCCAGCATTTT. This encodes CASSYDRGLGQQPQHF.

The chain recombines TRBV6-5 with TRBJ1-2, with 10 positions matching TRBD1. V lost 2 bases and J lost 3; bases outside the gene matches: 3. The CDR3 has 15 amino acids. Germline CDR1 reads MNHEY; CDR2 reads SVGAGI. The CDR3 spells CASSYRGTGDYGYTF. CDR3 coding DNA: TGTGCCAGCAGTTACCGCGGGACAGGGGACTATGGCTACACCTTC.

Comment on this clone: Other DNA sequences of this sample code for an identical CDR3. This chain uses TRBV6-5 with TRBJ2-3, with 10 positions matching TRBD1. With 2 bases clipped from V and 3 bases from J, the junction kept 5 bases outside the gene matches. Germline assignment: CDR1 MNHEY and CDR2 SVGAGI. The CDR3 length is 16 residues. The CDR3 protein is CASSYTRTGGTDTQYF. The CDR3 coding sequence is TGTGCCAGCAGTTACACCAGGACAGGGGGTACAGATACGCAGTATTTT.

V usage is TRBV18 and J usage is TRBJ1-3; D ambiguous. Germline CDR1 KGHSH, CDR2 LQKENI. The CDR3 runs to 14 residues. V lost 4 bases, J lost 0 bases, and 7 bases lay in between. CDR3 DNA sequence: TGTGCCAGCTCACAGGAGAGCTCTGGAAACACCATATATTTT. Residues: CASSQESSGNTIYF.

V gene TRBV6-5 combines with J gene TRBJ1-5; the D gene is possibly TRBD1 (6 bases). The germline V and J ends were trimmed by 6 bases and 7 bases, with 16 bases remaining between them. Germline loops: CDR1 MNHEY, CDR2 SVGAGI. The CDR3 length is 14 residues. The CDR3 loop is CASSPQGSRQPQHF. CDR3 bases: TGTGCCAGCAGCCCCCAGGGGAGTAGGCAGCCCCAGCATTTT.

CDR3 amino acids: CASSQVASGRETQYF. The CDR3 region has the DNA TGCGCCAGCAGCCAAGTCGCTAGCGGGAGGGAGACCCAGTACTTC. The V gene is TRBV4-1, the J gene TRBJ2-5; 11 bases are a match to TRBD2. V trimming: 1 base; J trimming: 5 bases; junction bases outside the gene matches: 3. Germline V gene lookup returns CDR1 MGHRA and CDR2 YSYEKL. This CDR3 has 15 residues.

The chain links TRBV28 to TRBJ1-3, with TRBD1 matching over 9 bases. Germline CDR1 reads MDHEN; CDR2 reads SYDVKM. V gave up 8 bases and J gave up 1 base; unmatched junction bases: 3. CDR3 length: 14 amino acids. CDR3 sequence (DNA): TGTGCCAGCGGAGGACAGGGGTCTGGAAACACCATATATTTT. Encoded protein: CASGGQGSGNTIYF.

V and J are TRBV7-3 and TRBJ2-1, with D possibly being TRBD2 (6 bases). There are 16 residues in the CDR3. Trimming pared 0 bases from V and 8 bases from J, leaving 17 bases between. The germline CDR1 and CDR2 sequences are SGHTA and FQGTGA. Written as DNA, the CDR3 is TGTGCCAGCAGCTTAACGGGCGGGAACCGGCTCGATGAGCAGTTCTTC. It codes for CASSLTGGNRLDEQFF.

V and J are TRBV30 and TRBJ1-6, with a possible D match to TRBD1 (5 bases). V lost 4 bases to trimming and J lost 7 bases, with 11 bases between them. This CDR3 has 13 amino acids. Germline-derived CDR1 and CDR2 are GTSNPN and SVGIG (reference sequence). The CDR3 protein is CAWISAGNSPLHF. The CDR3 DNA is TGTGCCTGGATATCGGCAGGGAATTCACCCCTCCACTTT.

This sequence joins TRBV11-2 and TRBJ1-2; 9 bases are a match to TRBD1. Unmatched junction bases numbered 9, after V lost 2 bases and J lost 8 bases. The germline CDR1 and CDR2 sequences are SGHAT and FQNNGV. The CDR3 is made up of 15 amino acids. This CDR3 reads CASSLRGTGTWGYTF. CDR3 nucleotides: TGTGCCAGCAGCTTAAGGGGGACAGGGACTTGGGGCTACACCTTC.

V and J are TRBV11-2 and TRBJ1-5; TRBD1 is a possible D gene (5 bases). The CDR3 spans 14 residues. Germline CDR1 reads SGHAT; CDR2 reads FQNNGV. With 5 bases removed from V and 6 bases from J, the gap between germline ends came to 14 bases. As DNA, the CDR3 is TGTGCCAGCAGCCGTGACCTGGGGGGTCAGCCCCAGCATTTT. Protein: CASSRDLGGQPQHF.

The V gene is TRBV19, the J gene TRBJ1-1; D is perhaps TRBD1 (6 bases). V dropped 0 bases and J dropped 6 bases, with 14 bases sitting between them. CDR3 length: 15 amino acids. From germline, CDR1 is LNHDA and CDR2 SQIVND (reference sequence). For the CDR3, the DNA is TGTGCCAGTAGTATAGATGGCAGGGGAAAGGCTGAAGCTTTCTTT. This sequence encodes CASSIDGRGKAEAFF. The full variable domain, rest sourced from reference TRBV19 and TRBJ1-1, is DGGITQSPKYLFRKEGQNVTLSCEQNLNHDAMYWYRQDPGQGLRLIYYSQIVNDFQKGDIAEGYSVSREKKESFPLTVTSAQKNPTAFYLCASSIDGRGKAEAFFGQGTRLTVV.

The gene calls are TRBV15 and TRBJ2-3; 7 positions agree with TRBD1. Germline V gene sequence: CDR1 LNHNV, CDR2 YYDKDF (reference sequence). The CDR3 has 16 amino acids. With 0 bases clipped from V and 4 bases from J, the junction kept 7 bases outside the gene matches. Here the CDR3 DNA reads TGTGCCACCAGCAGAGATCGTGACAGGGTGGCAGATACGCAGTATTTT. It translates to CATSRDRDRVADTQYF.